Listed below are T cell receptor beta chains from one sample, sequenced in a study of cytomegalovirus exposure and HLA in healthy donors. Using immunoSEQ multiplex PCR, the repertoire was profiled, and TCRdb retains in-frame clones only, with some absent. This sample has 100,000 to 150,000 clones, with 60% to 75% found just once. The specimen sequenced was PBMCs. The receptors here all came from a woman aged 45-60 years in good health and CMV-seropositive. Each CDR3 is given without its conserved first and last residue.

v_call	cdr3_length	j_call	cdr3_aa
TRBV5-1	13	TRBJ2-3	ASRAIGGDTDTQY
TRBV7-9	11	TRBJ2-5	ASSGAGAETQY
TRBV13	13	TRBJ1-5	ASSAGQGFGQPQH
TRBV10-3	12	TRBJ2-1	AVQAGGDYNEQF
TRBV5-1	10	TRBJ2-3	ASTPTGDTQY
TRBV5-1	15	TRBJ2-3	ASSLAVSSMKSDTQY
TRBV4-1	15	TRBJ1-5	ASSQDAEGVVGQPQH
TRBV2	11	TRBJ2-7	ASRERSPNEQY
TRBV2	12	TRBJ2-2	ASNREQGSGELF
TRBV27	12	TRBJ1-1	ASSRQGVSTEAF
TRBV13	13	TRBJ2-7	ASTSNRDRPNEQY
TRBV28	11	TRBJ2-7	ASSPGTGVEQY
TRBV19	11	TRBJ1-5	AIGGGLNQPQH
TRBV15	13	TRBJ2-1	ATSREGAGVNEQF